This TCR beta chain was sequenced in a study of regulatory T cells in long-lasting Graves disease. Study-level results: Favored usage of TRBV28, TRBJ1-2 and TRBJ2-5 was recorded in persistent disease. Public clonotype sharing was higher in persistent than newly diagnosed patients.

Time point meaning: newly diagnosed GD, antithyroid drugs for less than 3 months. The TCR library used RNA extracted from PBMCs. An endocrinology department in Xi'an, China, supplied the patients. Germline loops: CDR1 MNHEY, CDR2 SVGEGT. V was shortened by 8 bases and J by 7 bases, with 8 bases between the two germline ends. The CDR3 is 11 residues long. Arm-PCR of CDR3 regions and iRepertoire HTBI primers were used to build TCR beta libraries. Each CDR3 protein is one row after TCRdb ran MiXCR on the multiplex PCR reads. The profile shows hundreds of thousands of distinct CDR3 sequences, about 15% of them singletons. On this clonotype: What it binds is unknown. A single base separates this from a much larger clone, so it may be a read error.

In addition, the sample was reused for a study of T cells in Graves' hyperthyroidism and ophthalmopathy. That source reports: The HTBI primer set drove a first-round RT-PCR of the TCR CDR3.

The sample consisted of peripheral blood mononuclear cells (PBMCs), taken at new diagnosis, from a patient treated with antithyroid drugs. V gene TRBV6-2 or TRBV6-3 combines with J gene TRBJ2-2, with D unresolved. The clonotype comes from a woman aged 40 to 49 with Graves disease. CDR3 sequence reads: CASGEIGELFF. CDR3 bases: TGTGCCAGCGGAGAGATCGGGGAGCTGTTTTTT.